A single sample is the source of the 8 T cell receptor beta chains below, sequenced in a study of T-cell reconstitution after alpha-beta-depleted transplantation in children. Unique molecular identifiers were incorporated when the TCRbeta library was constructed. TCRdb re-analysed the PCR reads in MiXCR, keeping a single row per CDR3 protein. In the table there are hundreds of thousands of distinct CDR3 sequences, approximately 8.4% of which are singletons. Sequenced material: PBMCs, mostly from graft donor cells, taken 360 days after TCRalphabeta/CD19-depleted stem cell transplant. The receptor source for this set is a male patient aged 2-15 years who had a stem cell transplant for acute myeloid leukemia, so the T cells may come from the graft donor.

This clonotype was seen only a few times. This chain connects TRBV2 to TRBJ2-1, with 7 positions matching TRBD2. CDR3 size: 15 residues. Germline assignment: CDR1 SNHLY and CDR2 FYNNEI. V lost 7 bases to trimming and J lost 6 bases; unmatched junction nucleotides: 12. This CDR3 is CASTLPSGRPNEQFF. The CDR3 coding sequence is TGTGCCAGCACCCTTCCTAGCGGACGCCCCAATGAGCAGTTCTTC.

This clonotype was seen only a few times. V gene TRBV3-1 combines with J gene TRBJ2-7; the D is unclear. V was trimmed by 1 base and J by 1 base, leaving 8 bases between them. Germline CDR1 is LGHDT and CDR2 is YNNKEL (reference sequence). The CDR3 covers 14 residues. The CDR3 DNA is TGTGCCAGCAGCCAAGGGTACGGGTCCTACGAGCAGTACGTC. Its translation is CASSQGYGSYEQYV.

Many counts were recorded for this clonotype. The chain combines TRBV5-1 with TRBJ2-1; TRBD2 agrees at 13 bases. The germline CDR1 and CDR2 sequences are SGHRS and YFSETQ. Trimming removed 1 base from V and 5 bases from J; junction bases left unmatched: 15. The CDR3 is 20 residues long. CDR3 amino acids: CASSLTPPPTSGGYNNEQFF. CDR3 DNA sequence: TGCGCCAGCAGCTTGACCCCTCCCCCGACTAGCGGGGGGTACAACAATGAGCAGTTCTTC.

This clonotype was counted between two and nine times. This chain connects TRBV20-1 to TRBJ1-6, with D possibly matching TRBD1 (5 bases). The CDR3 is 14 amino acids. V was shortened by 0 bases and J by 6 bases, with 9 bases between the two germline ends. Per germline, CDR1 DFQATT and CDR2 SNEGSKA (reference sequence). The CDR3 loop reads CSAREERGNSPLHF. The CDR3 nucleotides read TGCAGTGCTAGAGAGGAGAGGGGTAATTCACCCCTCCACTTT.

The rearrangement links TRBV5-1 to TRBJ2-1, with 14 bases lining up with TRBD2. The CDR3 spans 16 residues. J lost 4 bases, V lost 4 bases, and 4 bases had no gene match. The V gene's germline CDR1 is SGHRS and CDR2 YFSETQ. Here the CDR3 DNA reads TGCGCCAGCAGCCTCGGACTAGCGGGAGGATACAATGAGCAGTTCTTC. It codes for CASSLGLAGGYNEQFF.

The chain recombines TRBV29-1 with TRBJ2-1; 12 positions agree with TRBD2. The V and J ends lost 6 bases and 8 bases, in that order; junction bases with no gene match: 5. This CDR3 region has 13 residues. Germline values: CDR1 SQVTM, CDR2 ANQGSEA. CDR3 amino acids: CSVGLAGRDEQFF. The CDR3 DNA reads TGCAGCGTGGGACTAGCGGGTAGGGATGAGCAGTTCTTC.

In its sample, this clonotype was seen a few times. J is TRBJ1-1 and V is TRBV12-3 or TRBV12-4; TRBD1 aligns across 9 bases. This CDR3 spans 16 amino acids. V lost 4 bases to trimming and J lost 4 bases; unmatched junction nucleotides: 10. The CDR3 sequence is CASSSVITGGVTEAFF. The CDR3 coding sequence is TGTGCCAGCAGTTCAGTAATCACAGGGGGCGTCACTGAAGCTTTCTTT.

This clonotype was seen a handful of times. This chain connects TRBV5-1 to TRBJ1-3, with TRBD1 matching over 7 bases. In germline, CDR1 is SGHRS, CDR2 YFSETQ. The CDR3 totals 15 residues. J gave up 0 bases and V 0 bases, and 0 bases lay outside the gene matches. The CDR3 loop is CASSLGDSSGNTIYF. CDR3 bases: TGCGCCAGCAGCTTGGGGGACAGCTCTGGAAACACCATATATTTT. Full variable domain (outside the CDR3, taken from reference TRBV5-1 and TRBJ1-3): KAGVTQTPRYLIKTRGQQVTLSCSPISGHRSVSWYQQTPGQGLQFLFEYFSETQRNKGNFPGRFSGRQFSNSRSEMNVSTLELGDSALYLCASSLGDSSGNTIYFGEGSWLTVV.